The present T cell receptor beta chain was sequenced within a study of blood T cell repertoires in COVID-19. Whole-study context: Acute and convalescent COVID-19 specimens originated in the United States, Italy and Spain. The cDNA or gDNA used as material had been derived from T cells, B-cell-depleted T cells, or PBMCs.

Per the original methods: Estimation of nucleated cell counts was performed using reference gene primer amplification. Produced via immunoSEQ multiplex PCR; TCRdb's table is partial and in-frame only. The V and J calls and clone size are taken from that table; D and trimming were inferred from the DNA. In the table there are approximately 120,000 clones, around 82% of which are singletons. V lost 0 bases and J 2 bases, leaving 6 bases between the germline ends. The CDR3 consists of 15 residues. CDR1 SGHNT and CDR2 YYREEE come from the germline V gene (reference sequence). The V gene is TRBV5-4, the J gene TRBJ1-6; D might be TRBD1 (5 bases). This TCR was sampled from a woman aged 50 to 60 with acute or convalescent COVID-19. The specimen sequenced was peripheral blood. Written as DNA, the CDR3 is TGTGCCAGCAGCTTGGGGGGCACCTATAATTCACCCCTCCACTTT. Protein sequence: CASSLGGTYNSPLHF.